This T cell receptor (beta chain) was obtained from a study of metastatic and nonmetastatic thyroid tumors. The overall study: Repertoire data that came from the blood and tumor or nodule tissue of malignant and benign thyroid patients were compared.

Study-wide results and limits: TCR beta diversity was reportedly significantly higher in malignant thyroid tumors than benign nodules, in blood and tumor.

As to this clone: Its antigen is not identified. The sample holds other DNA sequences that translate to the same CDR3.

Original analysis: Using the CDR3 differences seen across clinicopathological groups, the authors built a distant-metastasis classifier for papillary thyroid cancer, which was meant to discriminate distant-metastatic patients. TCRdb reanalyzed the PCR reads with MiXCR. TCRdb, rather than the study authors, made the V and J calls. The repertoire consists of 5,000 to 6,000 clones, with over 25% occurring once and the leading ten covering roughly 20%. V was clipped by 6 bases and J by 5 bases; unmatched bases: 5. This CDR3 has 13 amino acids. None of the patients had undergone any treatment ahead of thyroid surgery.

This clonotype originated in a female donor with papillary thyroid cancer or a benign thyroid nodule (not recorded which). Some clones in this sample may be carry-over from other donors' samples. The chain uses TRBV12-3 or TRBV12-4 and TRBJ2-7, with 9 bases that match TRBD1. Sequenced input: adjacent normal tissue. For the CDR3, the DNA is TGTGCCAGCAGAGGGGGACAGGGAAACGAGCAGTACTTC. Its protein is CASRGGQGNEQYF.